The rows below give T cell receptor beta chains drawn from one sample of a study of a mutant IDH1 vaccine in newly diagnosed glioma. Profiled with immunoSEQ multiplex PCR; TCRdb holds only in-frame clones, not every one. The table includes about 31,000 clones, roughly 75% detected once. These receptors are not linked to any known antigen. The specimen was PBMCs, collected from a glioma patient whose treatment included an IDH1 peptide vaccine. The receptors were gathered from a woman in her 40s with glioma. Each CDR3 is given with its conserved first and last residue. The D gene is left open where the match is weak. Expanded clones are given a class, and other clones once, few, many or no size at all.

cdr3_length	v_call	j_call	clone_size	d_call	cdr3_nt	cdr3_aa
16	TRBV11-2	TRBJ2-7	NA	NA	TGTGCCAGCAGGCACCTCCGGGGCCGGCGGTCTCAGGAGCAGTACTTC	CASRHLRGRRSQEQYF
13	TRBV7-7	TRBJ2-2	NA	NA	TGTGCTAGCAGCCCCACAGGGACCGGGGAGCTGTTTTTT	CASSPTGTGELFF
15	TRBV2	TRBJ1-5	NA	NA	TGTGCCAGCAGGAGCTTCGGGCTATCCAATCAGCCCCAGCATTTT	CASRSFGLSNQPQHF
12	TRBV6-5	TRBJ1-2	NA	NA	TGTGCCGCCCACGGGGGGGCTAGTGGCTACACCTTC	CAAHGGASGYTF
14	TRBV5-5	TRBJ1-1	NA	TRBD1	TGTGCCAGCAGCGCACAGGGGCTTGACACTGAAGCTTTCTTT	CASSAQGLDTEAFF
14	TRBV5-1	TRBJ2-6	NA	NA	TGCGCCAGCAGCTTACTCTCTGGGGCCAACGTCCTGACTTTC	CASSLLSGANVLTF
16	TRBV7-9	TRBJ2-7	NA	NA	TGTGCCAGCAGCCTACGGGTGGCGGGAAGCTCCTACGAGCAGTACTTC	CASSLRVAGSSYEQYF
14	TRBV27	TRBJ1-6	NA	NA	TGTGCCAGCAGTTTCGGGACAAGCAATTCACCCCTCCACTTT	CASSFGTSNSPLHF
12	TRBV13	TRBJ2-7	NA	NA	TGTGCCAGCAGCTCCCGTTCCTACGAGCAGTACTTC	CASSSRSYEQYF
16	TRBV11-3	TRBJ2-3	NA	TRBD2	TGTGCCAGCAGCACCGGGACTAGCGGGGGCACAGATACGCAGTATTTT	CASSTGTSGGTDTQYF
16	TRBV7-2	TRBJ2-1	NA	NA	TGTGCCAGCAGCTTAGTGTTGCTAGAGATCTACAATGAGCAGTTCTTC	CASSLVLLEIYNEQFF
12	TRBV5-4	TRBJ1-4	NA	NA	TGTGCCAGCAGCTTGGCTAATGAAAAACTGTTTTTT	CASSLANEKLFF
15	TRBV7-2	TRBJ2-3	NA	NA	TGTGCCAGCAGCCTGGACCTTATTAACACAGATACGCAGTATTTT	CASSLDLINTDTQYF
12	TRBV10-1	TRBJ1-5	few	NA	TGCGCCAGCAGTGATCCAGGGCAGCCCCAGCATTTT	CASSDPGQPQHF
14	TRBV6-1	TRBJ2-1	NA	TRBD2	TGTGCCAGCAGTATGGGAGGGGCGGTCAATGAGCAGTTCTTC	CASSMGGAVNEQFF
15	TRBV4-1	TRBJ2-3	NA	TRBD2	TGCGCCAGCAGCCCGTTCTGGACTAGCGTGGATACGCAGTATTTT	CASSPFWTSVDTQYF
15	TRBV5-4	TRBJ2-7	NA	NA	TGTGCCAGCAGGGGGGCTTTAGACAGGCCAGGGGAGCAGTACTTC	CASRGALDRPGEQYF
18	TRBV7-7	TRBJ2-7	NA	TRBD1	TGTGCTAGCAGCTTAGGGGATTCCAGGGGGAATTTTTCCTACGAGCAGTACTTC	CASSLGDSRGNFSYEQYF
15	TRBV19	TRBJ1-2	once	NA	TGTGCCAGTAGTATAAGAACCGAGCAGTCCTATGGCTACACCTTC	CASSIRTEQSYGYTF
15	TRBV6-5	TRBJ1-1	NA	NA	TGTGCCAGCAGTTACTCTTCGCAGGGGTGGACTGAAGCTTTCTTT	CASSYSSQGWTEAFF
14	TRBV5-1	TRBJ2-3	NA	NA	TGCGCCAGCAGCTTGGGGAGGGGGATTGATACGCAGTATTTT	CASSLGRGIDTQYF
16	TRBV6-5	TRBJ1-1	NA	NA	TGTGCCAGCAGTTACCGGGAGGGTATATCCCGCACTGAAGCTTTCTTT	CASSYREGISRTEAFF
12	TRBV19	TRBJ2-2	NA	NA	TGTGCCAGTAGCCAGGGGACCGGGGAGCTGTTTTTT	CASSQGTGELFF
12	TRBV29-1	TRBJ1-2	NA	NA	TGCAGCGTGAAGGGAACAGGGTATGGCTACACCTTC	CSVKGTGYGYTF
15	TRBV19	TRBJ1-1	NA	NA	TGTGCCAGTAAGAAAAGGGGAGGGGGAAGCACTGAAGCTTTCTTT	CASKKRGGGSTEAFF
13	TRBV2	TRBJ1-4	few	TRBD1	TGTGCCACCAAGGACAGGCCCAAGGGAAAACTGTTTTTT	CATKDRPKGKLFF
14	TRBV10-1	TRBJ2-2	NA	NA	TGCGCCAGCAGTGAGTCGGGTAGCGGAGGGGAGCTGTTTTTT	CASSESGSGGELFF
18	TRBV5-1	TRBJ2-3	once	NA	TGCGCCAGCAGCTTGGCCAGGGACCCCGCTAGTTGGATAGATACGCAGTATTTT	CASSLARDPASWIDTQYF
14	TRBV6-1	TRBJ2-7	few	TRBD1	TGTGCCAGCAGCTCGGGGACAGGGGCTTCCGAGCAGTACTTC	CASSSGTGASEQYF